The present T cell receptor (beta chain) was sequenced within a study of human CD4 T cells and Enterobacteriaceae. The memory gate held CD4+ cells that were not CD45RA+CCR7+CD95- naive cells, over 95% pure. Positive selection with CD4 and CD14 microbeads isolated CD4+ T cells and monocytes. Assay used: immunoSEQ multiplex PCR; TCRdb lists only in-frame clones, some missing. The repertoire holds roughly 30,000 clones, with approximately 80% as singletons. The CDR3 sequence is 17 residues long. V shed 6 bases, J shed 8 bases, and the junction held 20 bases outside the gene matches. Germline CDR1 MNHEY, CDR2 SMNVEV (reference sequence).

This clonotype was sampled from a human donor in good health. The chain links TRBV27 to TRBJ2-5, with 8 bases lining up with TRBD2. Specimen: memory CD4+ T cells from blood. The CDR3 DNA reads TGTGCCAGCAGCCTCGGGGGGGTGGGAACGTACAAAGGAACCCAGTACTTC. This gives the protein CASSLGGVGTYKGTQYF.